The 2 T cell receptor beta chains below were found in one sample sequenced in a study of early T cells in non-severe SARS-CoV-2 infection. TCRdb reprocessed the 5' RACE reads via MiXCR and lists one record per CDR3 protein. The table has under 40,000 distinct CDR3 sequences, 6.3% seen once. Sequencing was done on a sample of whole blood. Receptors were obtained from an adult who was a healthcare worker with PCR-confirmed SARS-CoV-2 infection or an uninfected control (not recorded which).

The rearrangement uses TRBV3-1 and TRBJ2-7; 10 nucleotides match TRBD2. The CDR3 spans 15 residues. The germline V gene encodes CDR1 LGHDT and CDR2 YNNKEL (reference sequence). The V and J ends lost 1 base and 3 bases, in that order; junction bases with no gene match: 3. This CDR3 is CASSQGLAGDYEQYF. CDR3 in DNA: TGTGCCAGCAGCCAAGGGCTAGCGGGAGACTACGAGCAGTACTTC.

The chain has TRBV20-1 and TRBJ2-1; D uncertain. CDR1 and CDR2 from the germline V gene are DFQATT and SNEGSKA (reference sequence). The CDR3 totals 15 residues. V was trimmed by 0 bases and J by 5 bases, leaving 14 bases between them. DNA for the CDR3: TGCAGTGCTAGAGATCGGGTTAGGAGCCACAATGAGCAGTTCTTC. Its translation is CSARDRVRSHNEQFF.